The 27 T cell receptor beta chains in this list originate from one sample, sequenced in a study of T cells in Graves' hyperthyroidism and ophthalmopathy. Amplification of TCR beta CDR3 regions was performed using RNA transcripts as template. Researchers ran a first-round RT-PCR on the TCR CDR3 using the HTBI primer set. TCRdb re-called the multiplex PCR reads with MiXCR, one entry per CDR3 protein. The sample shows about 690,000 distinct CDR3 sequences, roughly a sixth of them seen only once. The sequenced material came from blood. These receptors came from a man aged 45-65 years with Graves' hyperthyroidism.

The J gene is TRBJ2-3, the V gene TRBV20-1; TRBD2 might be the D (6 bases). Germline V lookup: CDR1 DFQATT, CDR2 SNEGSKA (reference sequence). This CDR3 has 15 amino acids. Trimming shortened V by 6 bases and J by 2 bases, and 18 bases separated the two germline ends. The CDR3 coding sequence is TGCAGTGCGATCCCACTACTAGCTCCCACAGATACGCAGTATTTT. This encodes CSAIPLLAPTDTQYF.

Concerning this clonotype: Possible read error: a much larger clone is one base away. The rearrangement joins TRBV28 to TRBJ1-1; TRBD1 might be the D (5 bases). Looked up from germline, CDR1 is MDHEN and CDR2 is SYDVKM. The CDR3 has 12 amino acids. CDR3 sequence: CGSRKLGLKAFF. CDR3 DNA: TGTGGCAGCAGAAAACTGGGACTGAAAGCTTTCTTT.

In this sample, this clonotype turned up many times. This chain uses TRBV7-9 with TRBJ2-7, with 15 positions matching TRBD2. J was trimmed by 3 bases and V by 5 bases; bases with no gene match: 11. CDR1 and CDR2 (germline): SEHNR, FQNEAQ (reference sequence). The CDR3 consists of 18 residues. The CDR3 here is CASSDSGLAGGDVYEQYF. CDR3 bases: TGTGCCAGCAGCGACTCGGGACTAGCGGGAGGCGATGTCTACGAGCAGTACTTC.

Many counts were recorded for this clonotype. The chain is built from TRBV7-2 and TRBJ2-5; 13 bases line up with TRBD2. The trim removed 4 bases at V and 7 bases at J, leaving 9 bases unmatched. Germline V lookup: CDR1 SGHTA, CDR2 FQGNSA. The CDR3 spans 16 residues. The CDR3 spells CASSWGTSGTGGTQYF. CDR3 in DNA: TGTGCCAGCAGCTGGGGGACTAGCGGGACCGGGGGGACCCAGTACTTC.

This clonotype was counted at least ten times. The genes are TRBV6-2 or TRBV6-3 and TRBJ2-7; D is perhaps TRBD1 (7 bases). Germline CDR1 and CDR2: MNHEY and SVGEGT. The germline V and J ends were trimmed by 6 bases and 5 bases, with 14 bases remaining between them. This CDR3 contains 13 residues. CDR3 region: CASSWTGGNEQYF. In DNA form, the CDR3 reads TGTGCCAGCAGCTGGACAGGAGGGAACGAGCAGTACTTC.

This clonotype was seen ten or more times. This rearrangement joins TRBV7-3 to TRBJ2-3, with D perhaps matching TRBD2 (6 bases). CDR3 length: 14 residues. CDR1 and CDR2 from the germline V gene are SGHTA and FQGTGA. The V end was cut by 2 bases, the J end by 4 bases, with 10 bases between. CDR3 region: CASSLGTGADTQYF. The CDR3, as DNA: TGTGCCAGCAGCTTAGGCACGGGGGCAGATACGCAGTATTTT.

The J gene is TRBJ2-5, the V gene TRBV3-1, with 14 bases aligning to TRBD2. The CDR3 has 17 residues. The germline CDR1 and CDR2 sequences are LGHDT and YNNKEL (reference sequence). With V trimmed by 3 bases and J by 5 bases, 8 bases remained unmatched. CDR3 protein: CASSHWTSGRSGETQYF. As DNA, the CDR3 is TGTGCCAGCAGCCACTGGACTAGCGGGAGGTCCGGGGAGACCCAGTACTTC.

This clonotype was counted between two and nine times. This chain uses TRBV3-1 with TRBJ2-1; 8 nucleotides align to TRBD2. The J segment lost 7 bases and the V segment lost 0 bases, leaving 8 bases of the junction unmatched. The germline gives CDR1 LGHDT, CDR2 YNNKEL (reference sequence). The CDR3 runs to 16 residues. The CDR3 loop reads CASSQDGGGLGNEQFF. The CDR3 DNA sequence: TGTGCCAGCAGCCAAGATGGCGGGGGGCTAGGTAATGAGCAGTTCTTC.

In this sample, this clonotype turned up a few times. CDR3 sequence reads: CASSLDWRVVNYEQYF. As DNA, the CDR3 is TGTGCCAGCAGCTTAGATTGGCGCGTCGTTAACTACGAGCAGTACTTC. The rearrangement uses TRBV11-2 and TRBJ2-7, with unresolved D. The CDR3 consists of 16 residues. Trimming removed 0 bases at V and 3 bases at J, with 15 bases between. The germline V gene has CDR1 SGHAT and CDR2 FQNNGV.

In this sample, this clonotype turned up a few times. The V call is TRBV29-1, the J call TRBJ2-3, with D tentatively TRBD1 (6 bases). The CDR3 covers 15 residues. V lost 1 base and J 0 bases, leaving 11 bases between the germline ends. CDR1 and CDR2 from the germline V gene are SQVTM and ANQGSEA. CDR3 bases: TGCAGCGTTGAAGTGGGAAGGGGGAGCACAGATACGCAGTATTTT. It translates to CSVEVGRGSTDTQYF.

The chain couples TRBV7-9 to TRBJ1-2; weak D call: TRBD1 (5 bases). Trimming took 2 bases from V and 0 from J, leaving 19 bases between them. The germline V gene has CDR1 SEHNR and CDR2 FQNEAQ (reference sequence). The CDR3 is made up of 18 amino acids. CDR3 sequence (DNA): TGTGCCAGCAGCTTATTCTGGGACCGGAGGGAACCTAACTATGGCTACACCTTC. It codes for CASSLFWDRREPNYGYTF.

This clonotype was detected ten times or more. The V gene is TRBV28, the J gene TRBJ2-7; TRBD2 matches at 10 bases. Trimming removed 7 bases from V and 0 bases from J; junction bases left unmatched: 6. The CDR3 consists of 15 residues. The germline V gene has CDR1 MDHEN and CDR2 SYDVKM. The CDR3 reads CASTSGTSDSYEQYF. The CDR3 nucleotides are TGTGCCAGCACCTCCGGGACTAGCGACTCCTACGAGCAGTACTTC.

V and J are TRBV19 and TRBJ2-2, with 10 bases fitting TRBD2. V lost 4 bases and J lost 4; bases outside the gene matches: 9. Germline CDR1 LNHDA, CDR2 SQIVND (reference sequence). The CDR3 has 17 amino acids. CDR3: CASSRDSGRRPTGELFF. CDR3 in DNA: TGTGCCAGTAGTAGAGATAGCGGGAGGCGGCCCACCGGGGAGCTGTTTTTT.

There are many counts of this clonotype. The chain couples TRBV7-2 to TRBJ2-2; 7 nucleotides match TRBD2. Germline values: CDR1 SGHTA, CDR2 FQGNSA. Germline trimming cut 6 bases from V and 6 bases from J; bases unmatched to any gene: 10. The CDR3 runs to 15 residues. In nucleotides, the CDR3 is TGTGCCAGCAGAATAGGACTAGTTTCCGCCGGGGAGCTGTTTTTT. Encoded protein: CASRIGLVSAGELFF.

The sample holds a few counts of this clonotype. The chain recombines TRBV30 with TRBJ2-7; perhaps D is TRBD1 or TRBD2 (6 bases each). The V end was cut by 0 bases, the J end by 7 bases, with 16 bases between. Germline CDR1 and CDR2: GTSNPN and SVGIG (reference sequence). The CDR3 consists of 14 residues. The CDR3 DNA is TGTGCCTGGAGTGTGGGCGGGACACCGGGGGAGCAGTACTTC. It codes for CAWSVGGTPGEQYF.

This clonotype was counted at least ten times. The genes are TRBV28 and TRBJ1-1; possibly TRBD1 for D (6 bases). This CDR3 has 14 residues. Germline V gene sequence: CDR1 MDHEN, CDR2 SYDVKM. With 2 bases removed from V and 4 bases from J, the gap between germline ends came to 11 bases. The CDR3 reads CASSLGQKSTEAFF. CDR3 nucleotide sequence: TGTGCCAGCAGTTTAGGACAGAAGAGCACTGAAGCTTTCTTT.

This clonotype was detected many times. J is TRBJ2-7 and V is TRBV5-1, with D unresolved. Germline V lookup: CDR1 SGHRS, CDR2 YFSETQ. The ends were cut back, 4 bases at V and 2 bases at J, with 10 bases in the middle. CDR3 length: 13 residues. In DNA form, the CDR3 reads TGCGCCAGCAGCCGAGTAGCTACCTACGAGCAGTACTTC. Translating it yields CASSRVATYEQYF.

This clonotype has ten or more counts. V usage is TRBV7-2 and J usage is TRBJ2-7; no definite D call. Trimming shortened V by 7 bases and J by 3 bases, and 22 bases separated the two germline ends. Germline V CDR1 and CDR2: SGHTA, FQGNSA. This CDR3 has 16 amino acids. This chain's CDR3 is CASTEGAGPLYYEQYF. CDR3 in DNA: TGTGCCAGCACCGAAGGAGCAGGACCTCTCTACTACGAGCAGTACTTC.

J is TRBJ2-7 and V is TRBV6-1; TRBD2 aligns across 16 bases. This CDR3 is built from 17 residues. Germline-derived CDR1 and CDR2 are MNHNS and SASEGT. V shed 7 bases, J shed 2 bases, and the junction held 8 bases outside the gene matches. The CDR3 sequence is CASTGTSGRGRAYEQYF. CDR3 DNA sequence: TGTGCCAGCACCGGGACTAGCGGGAGGGGTCGGGCCTACGAGCAGTACTTC.

This chain links TRBV19 with TRBJ2-3; D ambiguous. CDR1 is LNHDA, CDR2 SQIVND, per germline (reference sequence). This CDR3 has 14 amino acids. V was pared by 5 bases and J by 3 bases, with 12 bases between. This chain's CDR3 is CASSAVGGTDTQYF. In nucleotides, the CDR3 is TGTGCCAGTAGTGCCGTAGGCGGTACAGATACGCAGTATTTT.

This rearrangement joins TRBV19 to TRBJ1-2; no reliable D call. Germline V gives CDR1 LNHDA, CDR2 SQIVND (reference sequence). Deletions cut 5 bases from V and 4 bases from J, with 8 bases between. CDR3 length: 12 residues. CDR3 protein: CASSESGYGYTF. CDR3 bases: TGTGCCAGTAGTGAATCGGGCTATGGCTACACCTTC.

This clonotype showed up many times. The gene calls are TRBV27 and TRBJ2-5; D gene unclear. The CDR3 has 12 residues. CDR1 is MNHEY, CDR2 SMNVEV, per germline (reference sequence). The germline V and J ends were trimmed by 8 bases and 5 bases, with 12 bases remaining between them. CDR3 DNA sequence: TGTGCCAGCGGAAGGATCCGCGAGACCCAGTACTTC. Its protein is CASGRIRETQYF.

The V gene is TRBV14, the J gene TRBJ2-1; TRBD2 agrees at 8 bases. Germline CDR1 SGHDN, CDR2 FVKESK. The CDR3 runs to 14 residues. With V trimmed by 2 bases and J by 5 bases, 2 bases remained unmatched. CDR3: CASSQLSGNNEQFF. The CDR3 coding sequence is TGTGCCAGCAGCCAACTTAGCGGGAACAATGAGCAGTTCTTC.

This clonotype has at least ten counts. The chain links TRBV12-3 or TRBV12-4 to TRBJ1-2; D possibly corresponds to TRBD1 (5 bases). Trimming took off 3 bases at V and 4 bases at J, with 21 bases between the two ends. This CDR3 region has 17 residues. The DNA for the CDR3 is TGTGCCAGCAGTTTTGGGGGGGAGACACCCTGGGGCTATGGCTACACCTTC. Its protein is CASSFGGETPWGYGYTF.

V is TRBV5-8 and J is TRBJ1-2; 7 positions agree with TRBD1. The ends lost 0 bases at V and 8 bases at J; junction bases unmatched: 7. In germline, CDR1 is SGHTS, CDR2 YDEGEE. The CDR3 has 14 residues. The CDR3 spells CASSLVEGARGYTF. The CDR3 coding sequence is TGTGCCAGCAGCTTGGTTGAGGGGGCGAGAGGCTACACCTTC.

This clonotype was recorded at least ten times. Written as DNA, the CDR3 is TGTGCCACCAGTGACTATGGCGAAAAACTGTTTTTT. Translated, it gives CATSDYGEKLFF. This chain joins TRBV24-1 and TRBJ1-4; D unclear. Germline V gene lookup returns CDR1 KGHDR and CDR2 SFDVKD. This CDR3 region has 12 residues. Trimming removed 4 bases at V and 8 bases at J, with 7 bases between.

This clonotype appeared many times. The rearrangement links TRBV2 to TRBJ2-5; TRBD2 matches at 9 bases. This CDR3 comprises 15 residues. V lost 3 bases and J lost 5; bases outside the gene matches: 7. Looked up from germline, CDR1 is SNHLY and CDR2 is FYNNEI. DNA for the CDR3: TGTGCCAGCAGTGAGGAGCGGGAGGCTCGCGAGACCCAGTACTTC. Translation gives CASSEEREARETQYF.